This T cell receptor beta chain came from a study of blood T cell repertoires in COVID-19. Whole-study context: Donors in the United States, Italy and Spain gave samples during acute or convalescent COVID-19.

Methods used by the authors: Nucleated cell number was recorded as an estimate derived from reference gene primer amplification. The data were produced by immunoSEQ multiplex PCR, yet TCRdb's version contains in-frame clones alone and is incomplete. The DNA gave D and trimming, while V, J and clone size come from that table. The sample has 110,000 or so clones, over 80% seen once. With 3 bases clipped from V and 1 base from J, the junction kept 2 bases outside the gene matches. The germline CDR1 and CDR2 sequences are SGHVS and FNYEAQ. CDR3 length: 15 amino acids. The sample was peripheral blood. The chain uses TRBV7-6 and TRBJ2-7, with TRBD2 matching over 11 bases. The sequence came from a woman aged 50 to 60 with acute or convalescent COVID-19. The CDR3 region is CASSLGLAESYEQYF. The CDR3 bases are TGTGCCAGCAGCTTGGGACTAGCGGAGTCCTACGAGCAGTACTTC.